This T cell receptor (beta chain) was profiled in a study of cytomegalovirus exposure and HLA in healthy donors. Use of 60 Vbeta and 13 Jbeta primers characterized the PCR. Some clones are missing from TCRdb's copy, which holds only in-frame ones; the method was immunoSEQ multiplex PCR. The sample includes 200,000 or so clones, 70% to 90% of them seen just once. The CDR3 spans 19 residues. V lost 4 bases to trimming and J lost 3 bases, with 27 bases between them. Per the germline V gene, CDR1 is MNHNS and CDR2 is SASEGT. Turning to this clone: Its matching antigen is unknown.

Findings and caveats of the study: With further analysis later on, most CMV-associated TCR beta chains appeared HLA-restricted. Reported results showed that the classifier diagnosed cytomegalovirus status with high specificity and sensitivity.

Material for sequencing was PBMCs. The rearrangement links TRBV6-1 to TRBJ1-2, with a weak D call TRBD1 (6 bases). This clonotype was obtained from a man aged 25-45 years in good health and CMV-seronegative. CDR3 loop: CASSAFLGGGVLGYYGYTF. CDR3 nucleotides: TGTGCCAGCAGTGCGTTTCTGGGAGGGGGAGTACTGGGCTACTATGGCTACACCTTC.